The 9 T cell receptor beta chains in this list originate from one sample, sequenced in a study of blood T cell repertoires in COVID-19. Sequencing was performed with immunoSEQ multiplex PCR; in TCRdb, only in-frame clones are kept and a portion is missing. This table holds over 200,000 clones, around 89% found once. Sequenced sample: peripheral blood. The receptors derive from a man aged 25-45 years with COVID-19, enrolled during active disease.

The chain uses TRBV28 and TRBJ2-7, with TRBD1 matching 7 bases. The CDR3 runs 15 residues. The V and J ends lost 6 bases and 2 bases, in that order; junction bases with no gene match: 10. Germline V gives CDR1 MDHEN, CDR2 SYDVKM. The CDR3 sequence is CASSLGTDTTYEQYF. The CDR3 DNA reads as TGTGCCAGCAGCCTCGGGACAGATACTACCTACGAGCAGTACTTC.

The chain links TRBV12-5 to TRBJ1-5; D may be TRBD1 (5 bases). The CDR3 loop spans 16 amino acids. CDR1 is LGHNT, CDR2 FRNRAP, per germline. Trimming removed 8 bases from V and 4 bases from J, with 21 bases in between. The CDR3 sequence is CASSPTPDSKNQPQHF. Written as DNA, the CDR3 is TGTGCTAGTTCCCCCACTCCTGACAGTAAAAATCAGCCCCAGCATTTT.

V is TRBV6-2 or TRBV6-3 and J is TRBJ2-1; 9 bases are a match to TRBD2. The V and J ends lost 2 bases and 0 bases, in that order; junction bases with no gene match: 2. The CDR3 sequence is 16 residues long. The germline V gene encodes CDR1 MNHEY and CDR2 SVGEGT. The CDR3 here is CASSYAGGSSYNEQFF. In DNA form, the CDR3 reads TGTGCCAGCAGTTACGCGGGGGGGAGCTCCTACAATGAGCAGTTCTTC.

The chain uses TRBV27 and TRBJ2-1; D remains ambiguous. This CDR3 comprises 13 residues. Deletions cut 6 bases from V and 7 bases from J, with 13 bases between. In germline, CDR1 is MNHEY, CDR2 SMNVEV (reference sequence). The CDR3 sequence is CASSFSAFNEQFF. Written as DNA, the CDR3 is TGTGCCAGCAGCTTTAGTGCTTTTAATGAGCAGTTCTTC.

This chain joins TRBV2 and TRBJ1-5; no definite D call. The CDR3 runs to 15 residues. Germline V gene lookup returns CDR1 SNHLY and CDR2 FYNNEI. V was shortened by 0 bases and J by 2 bases, with 8 bases between the two germline ends. The CDR3 bases are TGTGCCAGCAGTGAAGCGCTTCAGGGCAATCAGCCCCAGCATTTT. Protein: CASSEALQGNQPQHF.

There are a few counts of this clone. The CDR3 region is CASSYTGTGAYNEQFF. The CDR3 DNA reads as TGTGCCAGCAGTTACACCGGGACAGGGGCCTACAATGAGCAGTTCTTC. V and J are TRBV6-5 and TRBJ2-1; 10 bases are a match to TRBD1. This CDR3 region has 16 residues. CDR1 is MNHEY and CDR2 is SVGAGI in the germline V gene. Trimming at V came to 2 bases and at J to 2 bases, leaving 3 bases not matched to a gene.

This chain connects TRBV6-4 to TRBJ2-2, with TRBD1 matching over 8 bases. The CDR3 is 13 residues long. CDR1 is MRHNA, CDR2 SNTAGT, per germline. The junction had 1 base not matched to a gene; V was cut back by 4 bases and J by 6 bases. The DNA of the CDR3 is TGTGCCAGCAGTGGACAGGGGTCCGGGGAGCTGTTTTTT. Residues: CASSGQGSGELFF.

This clone was counted between two and nine times. This chain connects TRBV7-2 to TRBJ1-6; no clear D. Germline values: CDR1 SGHTA, CDR2 FQGNSA. The CDR3 is made up of 16 amino acids. The V end lost 2 bases, the J end lost 8 bases, and 16 bases lay between the germline ends. This CDR3 reads CASSLSPSGFYSPLHF. The CDR3 nucleotides are TGTGCCAGCAGCTTATCCCCTTCAGGCTTCTATTCACCCCTCCACTTT.

The chain uses TRBV30 and TRBJ2-7; TRBD1 might be the D (5 bases). Deletions cut 2 bases from V and 5 bases from J, with 16 bases between. This CDR3 has 14 amino acids. Germline CDR1 and CDR2: GTSNPN and SVGIG (reference sequence). In DNA form, the CDR3 reads TGTGCCTGGAGTTCCTTTGGCCTACAGGACGAGCAGTACTTC. It encodes CAWSSFGLQDEQYF.